These 9 T cell receptor beta chains were sequenced from one sample in a study of brain T cells in children with intractable seizures. Sample time point: blood from clinic visit 5 months post-surgery; TSC patient then seizure free. Repertoires were generated with immunoSEQ multiplex PCR, while TCRdb's copy carries only in-frame clones and drops some. Seen here are about 320,000 clones, over 90% observed once, and the top ten hold about 5.8%. Sequences were derived from peripheral blood, sampled approximately 5 months after surgery. These receptors were obtained from a boy under three years old with tuberous sclerosis and intractable seizures.

This clone was seen once. The genes are TRBV18 and TRBJ2-2; 9 bases agree with TRBD1. Losses at the gene ends were 3 bases for V and 4 bases for J; bases not matched to a gene: 0. The germline CDR1 and CDR2 sequences are KGHSH and LQKENI. This CDR3 is 14 amino acids long. CDR3 sequence reads: CASSPDRGTGELFF. DNA for the CDR3: TGTGCCAGCTCACCGGACAGGGGCACCGGGGAGCTGTTTTTT. Using reference TRBV18 and TRBJ2-2 for the parts outside the CDR3, the full variable domain is NAGVMQNPRHLVRRRGQEARLRCSPMKGHSHVYWYRQLPEEGLKFMVYLQKENIIDESGMPKERFSAEFPKEGPSILRIQQVVRGDSAAYFCASSPDRGTGELFFGEGSRLTVL.

V and J are TRBV11-3 and TRBJ2-7; either TRBD1 or TRBD2 may supply D (7 bases each). The V and J ends lost 2 bases and 2 bases respectively, with 13 bases between them. Germline CDR1 reads SGHNT; CDR2 reads YENEEA. This CDR3 region has 15 residues. The CDR3 spells CASSLLAGGAYEQYF. The DNA of the CDR3 is TGTGCCAGCAGCTTACTCGCAGGGGGGGCCTACGAGCAGTACTTC.

A remark on this clone: Other DNA sequences in the same sample also yield this CDR3. The V gene is TRBV27, the J gene TRBJ1-5; no reliable D call. Trimming removed 0 bases at V and 0 bases at J, with 6 bases between. The CDR3 has 15 amino acids. In germline, CDR1 is MNHEY, CDR2 SMNVEV (reference sequence). The CDR3 sequence is CASSLSGYSNQPQHF. Here the CDR3 DNA reads TGTGCCAGCAGTTTATCCGGTTATAGCAATCAGCCCCAGCATTTT.

The chain joins TRBV6-5 to TRBJ2-5, with a tentative D call TRBD1 (6 bases). Trimming took 2 bases from V and 5 from J, leaving 9 bases between them. The CDR3 contains 13 residues. Germline loops: CDR1 MNHEY, CDR2 SVGAGI. The CDR3 protein is CASSYVRGETQYF. DNA for the CDR3: TGTGCCAGCAGTTACGTGAGGGGGGAGACCCAGTACTTC.

The chain uses TRBV4-1 and TRBJ1-6; perhaps TRBD1 as D (6 bases). The CDR3 spans 15 residues. V lost 3 bases and J 6 bases, leaving 12 bases between the germline ends. Germline V gene lookup returns CDR1 MGHRA and CDR2 YSYEKL. The chain's CDR3 is CASSQAGVVNSPLHF. The CDR3 coding sequence is TGCGCCAGCAGCCAGGCAGGGGTCGTTAATTCACCCCTCCACTTT.

This chain connects TRBV29-1 to TRBJ2-5, with D possibly being TRBD1 (5 bases). The CDR3 consists of 12 residues. Germline-derived CDR1 and CDR2 are SQVTM and ANQGSEA. The V end was cut by 6 bases, the J end by 1 base, with 9 bases between. The CDR3 coding sequence is TGCAGCGTACCGACAGTCCAAGAGACCCAGTACTTC. Its protein product is CSVPTVQETQYF.

This clone has just one count. The chain couples TRBV30 to TRBJ2-1; a possible D gene is TRBD1 (5 bases). Germline V CDR1 and CDR2: GTSNPN, SVGIG (reference sequence). V was clipped by 2 bases and J by 4 bases, with 6 bases between them. The CDR3 totals 12 residues. The CDR3 loop reads CAWSPGYNEQFF. The CDR3 DNA is TGTGCCTGGAGTCCAGGGTACAATGAGCAGTTCTTC.

V gene TRBV4-1 combines with J gene TRBJ1-6, with 10 bases that match TRBD1. Germline values: CDR1 MGHRA, CDR2 YSYEKL. This CDR3 is 14 amino acids long. With V trimmed by 5 bases and J by 9 bases, 4 bases remained unmatched. In DNA form, the CDR3 reads TGCGCCAGCAGCACCCGGGACAGGGGTTCACCCCTCCACTTT. Translated: CASSTRDRGSPLHF.

The rearrangement links TRBV7-9 to TRBJ1-4, with TRBD1 matching 7 bases. The length of the CDR3 is 15 residues. Unmatched junction bases numbered 11, after V lost 5 bases and J lost 8 bases. Per germline, CDR1 SEHNR and CDR2 FQNEAQ (reference sequence). Written as DNA, the CDR3 is TGTGCCAGCAGCCTCCAGACAGGGAAGAGAGAAAAACTGTTTTTT. It is translated as CASSLQTGKREKLFF.